A single sample gave rise to the 7 T cell receptor beta chains below, sequenced in a study of post-analysis software for immune sequencing data. Study-wide results and limits: Elevated frequency relative to controls characterized a handful of TRBV segments in patients, TRBV5-6, TRBV5-1 and TRBV20-1 among them.

TCR beta cDNA libraries had unique molecular identifiers. TCRdb analysed the PCR reads with MiXCR anew, one entry per CDR3 protein. This table has 700,000 to 800,000 distinct CDR3 sequences, 25% to 30% appearing once. No antigen has been assigned to these receptors. Sequenced input: blood. The receptors shown here come from a girl aged 5 to 17 with multiple sclerosis.

Ten or more counts support this clonotype. V usage is TRBV12-3 or TRBV12-4 and J usage is TRBJ2-1, with 7 positions matching TRBD2. Trimming at V came to 8 bases and at J to 3 bases, leaving 4 bases not matched to a gene. This CDR3 region has 13 residues. The chain's CDR3 is CASRGGGYNEQFF. The DNA for the CDR3 is TGTGCCAGCCGCGGCGGGGGCTACAATGAGCAGTTCTTC.

This clonotype has more than one count but fewer than ten. The chain couples TRBV5-1 to TRBJ2-3; 8 bases agree with TRBD2. The CDR3 length is 15 residues. Germline lookup yields CDR1 SGHRS and CDR2 YFSETQ. The V segment lost 6 bases and the J segment 2 bases; nucleotides outside the gene matches: 8. CDR3 in DNA: TGCGCCAGCAAGAGCGGGAGTCCCCTCACAGATACGCAGTATTTT. Translating it yields CASKSGSPLTDTQYF.

This clonotype was observed at least ten times. The chain has TRBV9 and TRBJ2-1; possibly TRBD1 for D (5 bases). CDR3 length: 13 residues. Germline V gene data show CDR1 as SGDLS and CDR2 as YYNGEE. V shed 4 bases and J shed 10 bases, with 15 bases lying between them. CDR3 nucleotides: TGTGCCAGCAGCTTTGACAGCGTCGGAGAGCAGTTCTTC. Its translation is CASSFDSVGEQFF.

The chain employs TRBV5-1 and TRBJ2-1, with a weak D call TRBD2 (6 bases). Trimming took off 0 bases at V and 7 bases at J, with 11 bases between the two ends. The CDR3 loop spans 14 amino acids. Per germline, CDR1 SGHRS and CDR2 YFSETQ. CDR3 nucleotide sequence: TGCGCCAGCAGCTTGGTAGCGGAGGGGAATGAGCAGTTCTTC. It translates to CASSLVAEGNEQFF.

This clonotype was found a few times. The J gene is TRBJ2-3, the V gene TRBV7-2, with D possibly being TRBD1 (6 bases). CDR1 and CDR2 from the germline V gene are SGHTA and FQGNSA. With 1 base removed from V and 2 bases from J, the gap between germline ends came to 13 bases. CDR3 length: 16 residues. This CDR3 reads CASSLVGGVATDTQYF. CDR3 sequence (DNA): TGTGCCAGCAGCTTAGTAGGGGGAGTGGCCACAGATACGCAGTATTTT.

At least ten counts were recorded for this clonotype. The CDR3 DNA reads as TGTGCCAGCAGCTCGGGCAGGGGAGAGCCGACCCAGTACTTC. Amino acid sequence: CASSSGRGEPTQYF. V is TRBV7-8 and J is TRBJ2-5; tentatively, D is TRBD1 (6 bases). The V gene lost 4 bases and the J gene lost 7 bases, with 16 bases spanning the gap. Germline V gene lookup returns CDR1 SGHVS and CDR2 FQNEAQ. The CDR3 sequence is 14 residues long.

The V and J genes are TRBV20-1 and TRBJ2-1; 7 nucleotides line up with TRBD1. Per the germline V gene, CDR1 is DFQATT and CDR2 is SNEGSKA (reference sequence). CDR3 size: 17 residues. The J segment lost 2 bases and the V segment lost 1 base, leaving 11 bases of the junction unmatched. The CDR3 region has the DNA TGCAGTGCTAGAGGGGGGCTGACAGGGAGTACCTACAATGAGCAGTTCTTC. Translation gives CSARGGLTGSTYNEQFF.